The entry that follows covers one TCR beta chain sequence. Its target is unknown. The data belong to a study of vaccination and CD4 T cells after COVID-19. Study details: Post-vaccine sample collection happened at a median of approximately 77 days after dose two, ranging 14 to 241. The peptides that stimulated the cells were overlapping spike peptides from SARS-CoV-2, HCoV-NL63, HCoV-OC43 and HCoV-229E.

With 3 bases clipped from V and 3 bases from J, the junction kept 5 bases outside the gene matches. The germline gives CDR1 DFQATT, CDR2 SNEGSKA (reference sequence). The CDR3 totals 14 residues. Findings and limits, study-wide: The median proportion of reactive clones detected only post-vaccination in convalescent patients was roughly 86%.

Treatment of the sample: approximately 9-day PBMC culture with coronavirus spike peptide pools or control peptides (ViraFEST assay). Those CD4+ T cells from the unexposed donor predate the COVID-19 pandemic (2011-2018). ViraFEST stimulated the growth of antigen-specific T cells using peptide pools and subsequently profiled their TCRs by sequencing. The Oncomine TCR Beta short-read assay was applied to DNA of cultured CD4+ T cells. TCRdb used MiXCR to reprocess the PCR reads, holding one entry per CDR3 protein. The table lists 8,000 to 9,000 distinct CDR3 sequences, roughly 48% of them singletons. This TCR was recovered from a human donor in good health. This chain links TRBV20-1 with TRBJ1-5, with 7 positions matching TRBD1. The sequenced sample consisted of CD4+ T cells from blood, cultured in vitro. The CDR3 DNA reads as TGCAGTGCTAGGACAGGGAGCCCCAATCAGCCCCAGCATTTT. Translated: CSARTGSPNQPQHF.